This T cell receptor beta chain appears in the sequencing data of a study of cytomegalovirus exposure and HLA in healthy donors. For this clone: Its antigen is as yet unknown. The identical CDR3 is also encoded by other nucleotide sequences in the sample.

The CDR3 spans 14 residues. CDR1 is SGHRS and CDR2 is YFSETQ in the germline V gene. Unmatched junction bases numbered 0, after V lost 0 bases and J lost 2 bases. The PCR employed 60 Vbeta primers together with 13 Jbeta primers. Profiling relied on immunoSEQ multiplex PCR, and the TCRdb table lists in-frame clones only, not all of them. This table holds 200,000 to 250,000 clones, around 83% found once. General study points: Earlier results showed most TCR beta V segments being productive about 87% or about 30% of the time. A later look showed TCR association rates differing by HLA locus, highest for DRB1 and lowest for HLA-C.

The V gene is TRBV5-1, the J gene TRBJ2-5; 8 bases agree with TRBD1. The TCR originated in a woman aged 40 to 50 in good health and CMV-seronegative. The sample was PBMCs. CDR3 bases: TGCGCCAGCAGCTTGGACAGGGGGCAAGAGACCCAGTACTTC. This gives the protein CASSLDRGQETQYF.